This T cell receptor beta chain was recovered during a study of identical twins. Study-level results: Conclusions were based on cross-sectional statistical analysis, without following the same donors. A lower insertion count was a feature of abundant cord blood beta clonotypes, with no such feature in memory repertoires.

This clonotype was found a few times. Its cognate antigen is unknown. Addition of a universal primer site occurred through template switching, and cDNA carried unique molecular identifiers. TCRdb redid the calling of the 5' RACE reads with MiXCR, one entry per CDR3 protein. The sample holds 200,000 to 250,000 distinct CDR3 sequences, 6.5% to 9% seen once. Losses at the gene ends were 0 bases for V and 1 base for J; bases not matched to a gene: 2. Germline loops: CDR1 SGHDT, CDR2 YYEEEE. The CDR3 length is 16 residues. These same records also appear under a second study, on yellow fever vaccine responses in identical twins. From that study: Twins showed a vaccine T cell response that reportedly seemed partly convergent, partly personalized.

Sequencing input: CD8+ T cells sorted from blood. The sequence came from a woman aged 18 to 35 in good health. The chain recombines TRBV5-6 with TRBJ2-5; TRBD2 agrees at 11 bases. The CDR3 is CASSLELAGAQETQYF. CDR3 nucleotide sequence: TGTGCCAGCAGCTTGGAACTAGCGGGAGCCCAAGAGACCCAGTACTTC.